The 16 T cell receptor beta chains below were found in one sample sequenced in a study of OX40 agonist ivuxolimab in advanced cancers. This table comes from immunoSEQ multiplex PCR, and its TCRdb copy is limited to in-frame clones, with some not included. The sample includes nearly 90,000 clones, roughly 89% seen only once; the top ten take around 1.6%. The sequenced sample was CD4+ or CD8+ T cells sorted from blood, obtained in a trial of the OX40 agonist ivuxolimab. All receptors come from an adult with an advanced solid tumor such as melanoma, head and neck, liver or kidney cancer.

V gene TRBV10-3 combines with J gene TRBJ2-1; D ambiguous. Trimming took off 11 bases at V and 5 bases at J, with 10 bases between the two ends. The CDR3 runs 11 residues. Germline lookup yields CDR1 ENHRY and CDR2 SYGVKD. The DNA for the CDR3 is TGTGCCGCCAGAGAAAACAATGAGCAGTTCTTC. Amino acid sequence: CAARENNEQFF.

The chain joins TRBV6-5 to TRBJ2-5, with D perhaps matching TRBD1 (5 bases). Trimming pared 2 bases from V and 5 bases from J, leaving 12 bases between. CDR3 length: 14 residues. Germline V gene sequence: CDR1 MNHEY, CDR2 SVGAGI. CDR3 in amino acids: CASSYGRKGETQYF. For the CDR3, the DNA is TGTGCCAGCAGTTACGGCAGGAAGGGGGAGACCCAGTACTTC.

V and J are TRBV30 and TRBJ1-5; unclear D gene. Trimming removed 1 base at V and 2 bases at J, with 6 bases between. The CDR3 totals 13 residues. The V gene's germline CDR1 is GTSNPN and CDR2 SVGIG (reference sequence). CDR3 DNA sequence: TGTGCCTGGAGTGGACTAGGCAATCAGCCCCAGCATTTT. As protein: CAWSGLGNQPQHF.

The chain has TRBV7-2 and TRBJ2-2, with 7 bases fitting TRBD2. CDR1 and CDR2 (germline): SGHTA, FQGNSA. The CDR3 loop spans 18 amino acids. V lost 0 bases to trimming and J lost 0 bases; unmatched junction nucleotides: 7. Written as DNA, the CDR3 is TGTGCCAGCAGCTTAGCGGGAGGGCCCGCCACGAACACCGGGGAGCTGTTTTTT. Translating it yields CASSLAGGPATNTGELFF.

The chain couples TRBV19 to TRBJ2-4; 8 positions match TRBD1. There are 15 residues in the CDR3. Germline CDR1 LNHDA, CDR2 SQIVND (reference sequence). With 6 bases clipped from V and 6 bases from J, the junction kept 10 bases outside the gene matches. CDR3 protein: CASSDRGGYGNIQYF. As DNA, the CDR3 is TGTGCCAGTAGCGACAGGGGAGGTTATGGAAACATTCAGTACTTC.

V is TRBV5-4 and J is TRBJ2-7, with 12 positions matching TRBD2. The V and J ends lost 5 bases and 7 bases, in that order; junction bases with no gene match: 13. This CDR3 contains 16 residues. CDR1 is SGHNT and CDR2 is YYREEE in the germline V gene (reference sequence). Written as DNA, the CDR3 is TGTGCCAGCAGGGAACGACTAGCGGGGGTCGCGGGGGAGCAGTACTTC. Protein product: CASRERLAGVAGEQYF.

The chain couples TRBV2 to TRBJ1-5; D uncertain. Germline CDR1 and CDR2: SNHLY and FYNNEI. The CDR3 is made up of 14 amino acids. The germline V and J ends were trimmed by 5 bases and 4 bases, with 12 bases remaining between them. This CDR3 is CASSLHLGNQPQHF. CDR3 coding DNA: TGTGCCAGCAGTCTCCATCTAGGGAATCAGCCCCAGCATTTT.

The V and J genes are TRBV2 and TRBJ2-3; perhaps TRBD2 as D (5 bases). The CDR3 length is 14 residues. V was pared by 7 bases and J by 1 base, with 12 bases between. Germline CDR1 and CDR2: SNHLY and FYNNEI. CDR3 bases: TGTGCCAGCAAAGAGAGGGCGGGCACAGATACGCAGTATTTT. It codes for CASKERAGTDTQYF.

This clone was seen a single time. The chain couples TRBV6-5 to TRBJ2-1; possible D gene TRBD2, 6 bases. Deletions cut 0 bases from V and 4 bases from J, with 10 bases between. From germline, CDR1 is MNHEY and CDR2 SVGAGI. This CDR3 spans 15 amino acids. CDR3 region: CASSYSNRGYNEQFF. CDR3 nucleotide sequence: TGTGCCAGCAGTTACTCAAACCGGGGGTACAATGAGCAGTTCTTC.

This chain connects TRBV7-3 to TRBJ2-6; maybe TRBD1 (5 bases). The germline V gene encodes CDR1 SGHTA and CDR2 FQGTGA. The CDR3 loop spans 18 amino acids. Trimming removed 3 bases from V and 4 bases from J, with 19 bases in between. This CDR3 reads CASSFGPTGKGGANVLTF. The CDR3 DNA reads TGTGCCAGCAGCTTTGGGCCAACAGGCAAAGGAGGGGCCAACGTCCTGACTTTC. Supplemented by reference TRBV7-3 and TRBJ2-6, the full variable domain reads GAGVSQTPSNKVTEKGKYVELRCDPISGHTALYWYRQSLGQGPEFLIYFQGTGAADDSGLPNDRFFAVRPEGSVSTLKIQRTERGDSAVYLCASSFGPTGKGGANVLTFGAGSRLTVL.

The rearrangement links TRBV7-9 to TRBJ2-7; possible D gene TRBD1, 5 bases. The CDR3 has 15 amino acids. Germline CDR1 reads SEHNR; CDR2 reads FQNEAQ (reference sequence). Trimming removed 1 base at V and 2 bases at J, with 12 bases between. Written as DNA, the CDR3 is TGTGCCAGCAGCTTAGGTCAGGGTCCCACCTACGAGCAGTACTTC. This sequence encodes CASSLGQGPTYEQYF.

The gene calls are TRBV14 and TRBJ2-1; 7 nucleotides line up with TRBD2. CDR3 length: 14 amino acids. Trimming cost V 3 bases and J 3 bases; bases outside gene matches: 2. Germline-derived CDR1 and CDR2 are SGHDN and FVKESK. This CDR3 reads CASSQGRGYNEQFF. Here the CDR3 DNA reads TGTGCCAGCAGCCAGGGGAGGGGCTACAATGAGCAGTTCTTC.

The V and J genes are TRBV14 and TRBJ2-2, with 8 bases matching TRBD1. Germline V gene lookup returns CDR1 SGHDN and CDR2 FVKESK. CDR3 length: 15 residues. V trimming: 1 base; J trimming: 7 bases; junction bases outside the gene matches: 5. The CDR3 nucleotides are TGTGCCAGCAGCCAAGGTCAGGGGGCAGTCGGGGAGCTGTTTTTT. Protein sequence: CASSQGQGAVGELFF.

V usage is TRBV19 and J usage is TRBJ2-2; D gene ambiguous. This CDR3 comprises 14 residues. V was trimmed by 6 bases and J by 6 bases, leaving 14 bases between them. Per the germline V gene, CDR1 is LNHDA and CDR2 is SQIVND (reference sequence). The CDR3 nucleotides read TGTGCCAGTAGGGTATCAGGTTTTGCCGGGGAGCTGTTTTTT. As protein: CASRVSGFAGELFF.

V is TRBV30 and J is TRBJ1-2; TRBD1 is a possible D gene (5 bases). The CDR3 runs 16 residues. CDR1 GTSNPN and CDR2 SVGIG come from the germline V gene (reference sequence). V lost 0 bases, J lost 4 bases, and 18 bases lay in between. DNA for the CDR3: TGTGCCTGGAGTGTACTGGGGGGTTCGGGTGGCTATGGCTACACCTTC. This codes for CAWSVLGGSGGYGYTF.

This chain joins TRBV5-6 and TRBJ2-5; unclear D gene. Trimming took off 6 bases at V and 1 base at J, with 13 bases between the two ends. Germline-derived CDR1 and CDR2 are SGHDT and YYEEEE. The CDR3 is 14 residues long. The CDR3 protein is CASTGSPAQETQYF. As DNA, the CDR3 is TGTGCCAGCACTGGCTCGCCAGCCCAAGAGACCCAGTACTTC.